The entry that follows covers one TCR beta chain sequence. The data originate from a study of T cell changes during pregnancy in multiple sclerosis. Profiled with immunoSEQ multiplex PCR; TCRdb holds only in-frame clones, not every one. The sample has about 92,000 clones, roughly 90% seen once. CDR1 and CDR2 from the germline V gene are SGHRS and YFSETQ. Germline trimming cut 5 bases from V and 6 bases from J; bases unmatched to any gene: 9. The CDR3 has 15 residues. The chain uses TRBV5-1 and TRBJ2-1; 9 positions agree with TRBD2. This sample comprised peripheral blood, obtained in the first trimester of pregnancy. The receptor was isolated from a female donor with multiple sclerosis, enrolled in a pregnancy study. CDR3 loop: CASREVAGDLNEQFF. CDR3 bases: TGCGCCAGCAGGGAAGTAGCGGGAGATCTCAATGAGCAGTTCTTC.